What follows is one T cell receptor (beta chain) and its context. Its target is unknown. Measured with immunoSEQ multiplex PCR; TCRdb has only the in-frame clones, and not every one. The sample holds about 92,000 clones, approximately 80% seen once. The sort gate was single viable CD3+CD4+CD8-CD45RO+ cells for memory CD4+ T cells. These data are taken from a study of memory CD4+ T cells and cytomegalovirus serostatus. Per germline, CDR1 SQVTM and CDR2 ANQGSEA. V lost 7 bases and J lost 6, with 21 bases in between. This CDR3 is 15 amino acids long. Study results and caveats: About two fifths of the roughly 160 known CMV-associated TCRbeta sequences appeared in CD4+ memory.

The material sequenced was memory CD4+ T cells from blood. The sequence was obtained from an adult in good health and CMV-seropositive. The chain uses TRBV29-1 and TRBJ2-2; the D gene is possibly TRBD2 (7 bases). The CDR3 nucleotides are TGCAGCGCGGGGACTACGACTAAGGGGGCCGGGGAGCTGTTTTTT. It codes for CSAGTTTKGAGELFF.